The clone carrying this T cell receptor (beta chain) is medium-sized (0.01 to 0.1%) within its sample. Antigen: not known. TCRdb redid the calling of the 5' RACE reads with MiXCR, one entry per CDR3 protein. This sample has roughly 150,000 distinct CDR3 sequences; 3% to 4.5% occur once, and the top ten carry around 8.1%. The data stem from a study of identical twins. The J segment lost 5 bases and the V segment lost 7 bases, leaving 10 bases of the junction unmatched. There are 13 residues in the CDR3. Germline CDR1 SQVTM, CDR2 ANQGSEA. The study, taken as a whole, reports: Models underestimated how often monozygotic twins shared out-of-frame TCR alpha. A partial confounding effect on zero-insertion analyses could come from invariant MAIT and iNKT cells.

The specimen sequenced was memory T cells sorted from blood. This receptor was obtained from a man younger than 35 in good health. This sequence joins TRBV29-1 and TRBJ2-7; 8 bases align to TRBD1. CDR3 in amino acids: CSALRGRSDEQYF. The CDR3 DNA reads TGCAGCGCCCTCAGGGGGCGATCCGACGAGCAGTACTTC.